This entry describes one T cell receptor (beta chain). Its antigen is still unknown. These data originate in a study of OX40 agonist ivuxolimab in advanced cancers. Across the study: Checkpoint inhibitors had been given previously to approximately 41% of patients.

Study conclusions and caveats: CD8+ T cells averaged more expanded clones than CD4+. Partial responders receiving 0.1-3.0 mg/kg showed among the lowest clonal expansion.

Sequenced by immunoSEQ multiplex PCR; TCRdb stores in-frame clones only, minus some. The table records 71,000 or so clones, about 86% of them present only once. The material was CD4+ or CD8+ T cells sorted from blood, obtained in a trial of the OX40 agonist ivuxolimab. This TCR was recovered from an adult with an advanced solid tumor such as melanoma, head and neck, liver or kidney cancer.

The CDR3 spells CAWSGPVQETQYF. CDR3 sequence (DNA): TGTGCCTGGAGTGGGCCCGTACAAGAGACCCAGTACTTC. The chain combines TRBV30 with TRBJ2-5; D not certain. Trimming took 1 base from V and 2 from J, leaving 8 bases between them. Germline CDR1 GTSNPN, CDR2 SVGIG (reference sequence). The CDR3 is made up of 13 amino acids.